The 3 T cell receptor beta chains below were found in one sample sequenced in a study of spatial heterogeneity in lung cancer. TCRdb called the 5' RACE reads again in MiXCR, with one record for every CDR3 protein. This table holds about 10,000 distinct CDR3 sequences, about 21% found once. As for time point: blood at routine non-recurrence follow-up after resection. Sample: PBMCs, taken at follow-up. The receptors were gathered from a male donor with early-stage non-small cell lung cancer.

The chain is built from TRBV6-4 and TRBJ2-1; maybe TRBD2 (7 bases). The CDR3 spans 14 residues. Germline lookup yields CDR1 MRHNA and CDR2 SNTAGT. V was shortened by 7 bases and J by 9 bases, with 19 bases between the two germline ends. The CDR3 spells CASKLFRGGGEQFF. The CDR3 DNA sequence: TGTGCCAGCAAGTTGTTCAGGGGCGGGGGTGAGCAGTTCTTC.

By frequency in the sample, this clonotype is medium-sized (0.01 to 0.1%). The rearrangement links TRBV24-1 to TRBJ2-5, with 9 bases matching TRBD2. The CDR3 is 18 amino acids. The germline gives CDR1 KGHDR, CDR2 SFDVKD. Trimming at V came to 4 bases and at J to 1 base, leaving 12 bases not matched to a gene. The CDR3 loop is CATSDLAFSGGRQETQYF. DNA of the CDR3: TGTGCCACCAGTGACCTGGCCTTTAGCGGGGGCCGCCAAGAGACCCAGTACTTC.

This clonotype was picked up many times. This sequence joins TRBV7-2 and TRBJ2-2; 8 bases agree with TRBD2. The CDR3 has 15 residues. Trimming cost V 1 base and J 6 bases; bases outside gene matches: 4. CDR1 and CDR2 from the germline V gene are SGHTA and FQGNSA. The CDR3 loop is CASSLGTSSAGELFF. In nucleotides, the CDR3 is TGTGCCAGCAGCTTAGGGACTAGCTCAGCCGGGGAGCTGTTTTTT.